This is a list of T cell receptor beta chains from one sample in a study of spatial heterogeneity in lung cancer. TCRdb analysed the 5' RACE reads with MiXCR anew, one entry per CDR3 protein. This sample has 35,000 to 45,000 distinct CDR3 sequences, with about 23% found just once. This specimen was PBMCs, taken at follow-up. These receptors all stem from a female donor with early-stage non-small cell lung cancer. Each CDR3 is given with its conserved first and last residue. The order of the fields is D gene, clone size, J gene, V gene, CDR3 DNA, CDR3 protein. D genes are given only for firm matches. Size tells how often a clone was seen (once, few, many) or the class of an expanded clone, and some rows leave it out.

D: NA
size: many
J: TRBJ1-1
V: TRBV3-1
DNA: TGTGCCAGCAGCCCACTATTCCAGAACACTGAAGCTTTCTTT
CDR3: CASSPLFQNTEAFF

D: TRBD1
size: many
J: TRBJ1-2
V: TRBV20-1
DNA: TGCAGTGCTAGTGAGGACAGGGCTATCTATGGCTACACCTTC
CDR3: CSASEDRAIYGYTF

D: TRBD1
size: few
J: TRBJ1-1
V: TRBV7-9
DNA: TGTGCCAGCAGCTTAGCGGACAGGGAAGCTTTCTTT
CDR3: CASSLADREAFF

D: NA
size: few
J: TRBJ1-6
V: TRBV19
DNA: TGTGCCAGTAAGGAAAGACAGGATAGCTCCTATAATTCACCCCTCCACTTT
CDR3: CASKERQDSSYNSPLHF

D: NA
size: NA
J: TRBJ1-2
V: TRBV10-3
DNA: TGTGCCATCAGGGGGGTCAAGCTTCCCTATGGCTACACCTTC
CDR3: CAIRGVKLPYGYTF

D: NA
size: NA
J: TRBJ2-6
V: TRBV7-2
DNA: TGTGCTAGCAGCTTCTGGACGGCCACTGGGGCCAACGTCCTGACTTTC
CDR3: CASSFWTATGANVLTF

D: TRBD2
size: NA
J: TRBJ2-7
V: TRBV18
DNA: TGTGCCAGCTCACTGACTAGCGAGATCTCCTACGAGCAGTACTTC
CDR3: CASSLTSEISYEQYF

D: NA
size: few
J: TRBJ2-5
V: TRBV10-3
DNA: TGTGCCATCAGTGAGTCGAACCCCCTGTTATCTGCGACAGGATCCCAAGAGACCCAGTACTTC
CDR3: CAISESNPLLSATGSQETQYF

D: NA
size: NA
J: TRBJ2-5
V: TRBV27
DNA: TGTGCCAGCAGTTTAAGGGCTCTCGGAAGGGACCAGTACTTC
CDR3: CASSLRALGRDQYF

D: TRBD1
size: NA
J: TRBJ1-2
V: TRBV12-3/TRBV12-4
DNA: TGTGCCAGCAGCTCTGGACGGGACAGGGTGATTGGCGGCTACACCTTC
CDR3: CASSSGRDRVIGGYTF

D: NA
size: few
J: TRBJ1-1
V: TRBV9
DNA: TGTGCCAGCAGCCCCCGCGGGATGAACACTGAAGCTTTCTTT
CDR3: CASSPRGMNTEAFF

D: NA
size: NA
J: TRBJ1-2
V: TRBV9
DNA: TGTGCCAGCAGCAACACCGGACGGTTCTATGGCTACACCTTC
CDR3: CASSNTGRFYGYTF

D: NA
size: NA
J: TRBJ1-1
V: TRBV7-8
DNA: TGTGCCAGCAGCTTTATTGCGGCTGAAGCTTTCTTT
CDR3: CASSFIAAEAFF

D: NA
size: few
J: TRBJ2-7
V: TRBV18
DNA: TGTGCCAGCTCACCAGGTAGCGGTCCCCCCGACGAGCAGTACTTC
CDR3: CASSPGSGPPDEQYF

D: TRBD1
size: NA
J: TRBJ1-3
V: TRBV7-9
DNA: TGTGCCAGCATCGGACAGGGGAAGGACACCACATATTTT
CDR3: CASIGQGKDTTYF

D: NA
size: few
J: TRBJ1-6
V: TRBV10-3
DNA: TGTGCCTTACGGGACAATTATAATTCACCCCTCCACTTT
CDR3: CALRDNYNSPLHF

D: NA
size: NA
J: TRBJ2-5
V: TRBV7-2
DNA: TGTGCCAGCAGCTCTCCCCCCGAGACCCAGTACTTC
CDR3: CASSSPPETQYF

D: TRBD1
size: NA
J: TRBJ2-3
V: TRBV5-1
DNA: TGCGCCAGCAGCTCCCCGGGACAGGCTTACACAGATACGCAGTATTTT
CDR3: CASSSPGQAYTDTQYF

D: TRBD1
size: NA
J: TRBJ1-1
V: TRBV29-1
DNA: TGCAGCGTGGGACAGGGGGCAATGAACACTGAAGCTTTCTTT
CDR3: CSVGQGAMNTEAFF

D: TRBD2
size: many
J: TRBJ2-7
V: TRBV9
DNA: TGTGCCAGCAGCGTAGCTCCGACGGGAGGGAGCTCCTACGAGCAGTACTTC
CDR3: CASSVAPTGGSSYEQYF

D: TRBD2
size: NA
J: TRBJ2-5
V: TRBV7-8
DNA: TGTGCCAGCAGACCTACCTGGACTAGCGGGACAGAGACCCAGTACTTC
CDR3: CASRPTWTSGTETQYF

D: NA
size: NA
J: TRBJ1-1
V: TRBV15
DNA: TGTGCCACCAGCAGAAGACTCGACGGGAGGGGTGAAGCTTTCTTT
CDR3: CATSRRLDGRGEAFF

D: TRBD1
size: many
J: TRBJ1-4
V: TRBV5-4
DNA: TGTGCCAGCAGCTCACACCGGGACAGGGGCGCGGCTAATGAAAAACTGTTTTTT
CDR3: CASSSHRDRGAANEKLFF

D: TRBD1
size: NA
J: TRBJ2-5
V: TRBV7-3
DNA: TGTGCCAGCAGCTCACAGGGGGCGCAAGGAGAGACCCAGTACTTC
CDR3: CASSSQGAQGETQYF

D: NA
size: few
J: TRBJ2-1
V: TRBV11-2
DNA: TGTGCCAGCAGCTTATTGCCCGGGCAGGGGCCCTACAATGAGCAGTTCTTC
CDR3: CASSLLPGQGPYNEQFF

D: NA
size: NA
J: TRBJ1-4
V: TRBV5-1
DNA: TGCGCCAGCAGCTCCGGGACATCCTATGAAAAACTGTTTTTT
CDR3: CASSSGTSYEKLFF

D: NA
size: many
J: TRBJ2-1
V: TRBV11-2
DNA: TGTGCCAGCGGAACCACAACAGGGAACCACAATGAGCAGTTCTTC
CDR3: CASGTTTGNHNEQFF

D: NA
size: once
J: TRBJ2-5
V: TRBV28
DNA: TGTGCCAGCAGAACTACGGTTGGCCAAGAGACCCAGTACTTC
CDR3: CASRTTVGQETQYF

D: NA
size: many
J: TRBJ1-2
V: TRBV20-1
DNA: TGCAGTGCTAGCGCCGACTATGGCTACACCTTC
CDR3: CSASADYGYTF

D: TRBD2
size: NA
J: TRBJ2-4
V: TRBV7-9
DNA: TGTGCCAGCAGCACTAGGACTAGTGAAAACATTCAGTACTTC
CDR3: CASSTRTSENIQYF

D: TRBD1
size: many
J: TRBJ2-7
V: TRBV18
DNA: TGTGCCAGCGGCCGGACAGGGGGCTACGAGCAGTACTTC
CDR3: CASGRTGGYEQYF

D: TRBD1
size: NA
J: TRBJ1-1
V: TRBV7-9
DNA: TGTGCCAGCAGCTCGATCTCCGGACAGGGTCGAACTGAAGCTTTCTTT
CDR3: CASSSISGQGRTEAFF

D: TRBD2
size: many
J: TRBJ2-7
V: TRBV4-2
DNA: TGTGCCAGCAGCCAAGGCACCCGGCGTAGCGGGAGATACGAGCAGTACTTC
CDR3: CASSQGTRRSGRYEQYF

D: NA
size: few
J: TRBJ2-7
V: TRBV27
DNA: TGTGCCAGCAGGGGCGGGTGGGGGGTCGACGAGCAGTACTTC
CDR3: CASRGGWGVDEQYF

D: NA
size: many
J: TRBJ1-1
V: TRBV19
DNA: TGTGCCAGTAGTATCCGGGGCCTCACTGAAGCTTTCTTT
CDR3: CASSIRGLTEAFF

D: NA
size: few
J: TRBJ2-1
V: TRBV29-1
DNA: TGCAGCGTTGACCCCACCGGACAGCACAATGAGCAGTTCTTC
CDR3: CSVDPTGQHNEQFF

D: TRBD2
size: many
J: TRBJ2-5
V: TRBV10-3
DNA: TGTGCCATCAGTGCTATGACGGGAGGACGGGAGACCCAGTACTTC
CDR3: CAISAMTGGRETQYF

D: NA
size: many
J: TRBJ2-2
V: TRBV7-7
DNA: TGTGCTAGCAGCTTAGCGCTGAAGTCCGGGGAGCTGTTTTTT
CDR3: CASSLALKSGELFF